One sample yielded the 20 T cell receptor beta chains listed below, sequenced in a study of Graves' ophthalmopathy and Graves' hyperthyroidism. Researchers took RNA transcripts and amplified TCR beta CDR3 regions from them. RT-PCR was first run with HTBI primers, then multiplex PCR in a second round. From the multiplex PCR reads, TCRdb called clonotypes with MiXCR, one entry per CDR3 protein. In the table there are around 670,000 distinct CDR3 sequences, approximately 40% of which are singletons. What was sequenced was peripheral blood. Receptors were obtained from an adult man with Graves' ophthalmopathy.

Regarding this clonotype: A clone one base away is much larger, so this may be a read error. The chain carries TRBV7-9 and TRBJ1-3; D gene ambiguous. Germline CDR1 is SEHNR and CDR2 is FQNEAQ (reference sequence). The CDR3 is 13 residues long. CDR3 sequence: CASSLYAGNTTYF. CDR3 sequence (DNA): TGTGCCAGCAGCTTATATGCTGGAAACACCACATATTTT.

This clonotype has ten or more counts. The V gene is TRBV9, the J gene TRBJ1-1, with no clear D. CDR3 length: 15 amino acids. CDR1 and CDR2 from the germline V gene are SGDLS and YYNGEE. With 0 bases removed from V and 1 base from J, the gap between germline ends came to 10 bases. The CDR3 here is CASSVEAGRNTEAFF. CDR3 DNA sequence: TGTGCCAGCAGCGTAGAGGCAGGAAGGAACACTGAAGCTTTCTTT.

This clonotype was seen a handful of times. J is TRBJ1-4 and V is TRBV7-9, with 9 bases lining up with TRBD1. The germline CDR1 and CDR2 sequences are SEHNR and FQNEAQ (reference sequence). V was pared by 8 bases and J by 8 bases, with 15 bases of the junction left unmatched. This CDR3 is 16 amino acids long. In nucleotides, the CDR3 is TGTGCCAGCGATCGCCTGGGACAGGGTGGTGGCGAAAAACTGTTTTTT. Translated: CASDRLGQGGGEKLFF.

V and J are TRBV25-1 and TRBJ1-1; D not resolved. Trimming took off 6 bases at V and 1 base at J, with 12 bases between the two ends. The CDR3 is 14 residues long. The germline gives CDR1 MGHDK, CDR2 SYGVNS. Here the CDR3 DNA reads TGTGCCAGCAGCCACAGTCGGGGGAACACTGAAGCTTTCTTT. It is translated as CASSHSRGNTEAFF.

This clonotype has a count of ten or more. The CDR3: CASNGTQYF. The CDR3 DNA reads TGCGCCAGCAATGGAACCCAGTACTTC. This chain joins TRBV10-1 and TRBJ2-7; D call uncertain. Germline CDR1 is WNHNN and CDR2 is SYGVQD (reference sequence). Trimming cost V 7 bases and J 10 bases, with 8 bases left between them. The CDR3 extends over 9 amino acids.

Ten or more counts support this clonotype. The rearrangement links TRBV10-3 to TRBJ1-5; D gene ambiguous. The length of the CDR3 is 13 residues. Germline values: CDR1 ENHRY, CDR2 SYGVKD. Trimming removed 8 bases from V and 0 bases from J, with 8 bases in between. DNA of the CDR3: TGTGCCATCGCTTCGGTTAGCAATCAGCCCCAGCATTTT. Translating gives CAIASVSNQPQHF.

This clonotype was recorded a few times. The rearrangement uses TRBV9 and TRBJ2-7, with D possibly matching TRBD1 (5 bases). Trimming removed 0 bases from V and 5 bases from J, with 9 bases in between. Germline V gene sequence: CDR1 SGDLS, CDR2 YYNGEE. CDR3 length: 13 residues. CDR3 in amino acids: CASSVGGTDEQYF. The DNA of the CDR3 is TGTGCCAGCAGCGTAGGGGGCACGGACGAGCAGTACTTC.

The rearrangement uses TRBV25-1 and TRBJ1-1; 9 nucleotides match TRBD1. V shed 9 bases, J shed 1 base, and the junction held 3 bases outside the gene matches. CDR3 size: 13 residues. Germline-derived CDR1 and CDR2 are MGHDK and SYGVNS. CDR3 sequence: CARGQGGNTEAFF. The CDR3 nucleotides read TGTGCCAGGGGACAGGGCGGGAACACTGAAGCTTTCTTT.

This clonotype was counted ten times or more. The gene calls are TRBV7-9 and TRBJ1-3; D remains unclear. V dropped 6 bases and J dropped 4 bases, with 10 bases sitting between them. CDR1 is SEHNR and CDR2 is FQNEAQ in the germline V gene (reference sequence). This CDR3 region has 13 residues. CDR3 amino acids: CASSRHGGNTIYF. CDR3 nucleotide sequence: TGTGCCAGCAGTCGACACGGCGGAAACACCATATATTTT.

The rearrangement joins TRBV7-6 to TRBJ2-5; 9 bases agree with TRBD1. Trimming at V came to 1 base and at J to 2 bases, leaving 5 bases not matched to a gene. The CDR3 totals 16 residues. Germline loops: CDR1 SGHVS, CDR2 FNYEAQ. This CDR3 is CASSLETGGPQETQYF. The CDR3 coding sequence is TGTGCCAGCAGCTTAGAAACAGGGGGCCCGCAAGAGACCCAGTACTTC.

The table lists this clonotype with a count of one. The chain links TRBV25-1 to TRBJ1-1, with D maybe TRBD1 (5 bases). CDR3 length: 12 residues. V lost 5 bases and J 11 bases, leaving 15 bases between the germline ends. The germline V gene encodes CDR1 MGHDK and CDR2 SYGVNS. Here the CDR3 DNA reads TGTGCCAGCAGTTTGACAGCTCTGGGGGCTTTCTTT. Its protein is CASSLTALGAFF.

This clonotype has a count of ten or more. The rearrangement links TRBV15 to TRBJ1-5; 7 nucleotides align to TRBD1. The germline V gene has CDR1 LNHNV and CDR2 YYDKDF (reference sequence). The V gene end was trimmed by 7 bases and the J gene end by 0 bases; junction bases not matched to a gene: 3. The CDR3 is 14 residues long. CDR3 protein: CATTSGGSNQPQHF. The CDR3 nucleotides are TGTGCCACCACCTCAGGGGGTAGCAATCAGCCCCAGCATTTT.

In its sample, this clonotype was seen many times. This sequence joins TRBV11-2 and TRBJ2-7; 7 bases agree with TRBD1. V gave up 5 bases and J gave up 1 base; unmatched junction bases: 5. The germline V gene encodes CDR1 SGHAT and CDR2 FQNNGV. CDR3 length equals 14 residues. The CDR3 sequence is CASSATGDSYEQYF. As DNA, the CDR3 is TGTGCCAGCAGCGCCACAGGGGATTCCTACGAGCAGTACTTC.

A word on this clonotype: The junction departs from germline at one end; a sequencing error may be responsible. The J gene is TRBJ1-5, the V gene TRBV7-8; 7 positions match TRBD1. Germline CDR1 and CDR2: SGHVS and FQNEAQ. CDR3 length: 13 residues. The CDR3 spells CARSAGGGQSQHF. The CDR3 bases are TGTGCCAGAAGCGCAGGGGGGGGTCAGTCCCAGCATTTT.

The CDR3 here is CASSPKQDSQETQYF. CDR3 nucleotides: TGTGCCAGCAGCCCAAAACAGGACAGTCAAGAGACCCAGTACTTC. The chain employs TRBV11-1 and TRBJ2-5; perhaps TRBD1 as D (6 bases). This CDR3 region has 15 residues. The V end lost 5 bases, the J end lost 2 bases, and 15 bases lay between the germline ends. CDR1 is SGHAT, CDR2 FQDESV, per germline (reference sequence).

This clonotype has ten or more counts. This sequence joins TRBV4-3 and TRBJ2-7, with D tentatively TRBD1 or TRBD2 (5 bases each). The CDR3 runs to 15 residues. CDR1 and CDR2 from the germline V gene are LGHNA and YSLEER. The V end was cut by 1 base, the J end by 3 bases, with 13 bases between. This CDR3 reads CASSQGQLGDYEQYF. The CDR3 region has the DNA TGCGCCAGCAGCCAAGGTCAATTGGGGGACTACGAGCAGTACTTC.

The chain links TRBV10-3 to TRBJ2-5; 8 bases map to TRBD2. This CDR3 contains 13 residues. The germline V gene has CDR1 ENHRY and CDR2 SYGVKD. Losses at the gene ends were 7 bases for V and 5 bases for J; bases not matched to a gene: 6. CDR3 bases: TGTGCCATCACTAGCGGGCCCAGGGAGACCCAGTACTTC. Translation: CAITSGPRETQYF.

This clonotype was observed once. The DNA of the CDR3 is TGTGCCAGCATGCCTACCCTCGGGACAGGGTTCTATGGCTACACCTTC. Protein: CASMPTLGTGFYGYTF. The chain carries TRBV7-2 and TRBJ1-2; TRBD1 matches 9 bases. V lost 7 bases to trimming and J lost 4 bases; unmatched junction nucleotides: 13. The CDR3 spans 16 residues. Per the germline V gene, CDR1 is SGHTA and CDR2 is FQGNSA.

The J gene is TRBJ2-3, the V gene TRBV11-2; 7 nucleotides agree with TRBD2. Trimming at V came to 8 bases and at J to 5 bases, leaving 10 bases not matched to a gene. Looked up from germline, CDR1 is SGHAT and CDR2 is FQNNGV. The CDR3 loop spans 14 amino acids. The CDR3 DNA reads TGTGCCAGCCACCCTCCCGGGGGGAGAGATACGCAGTATTTT. Translating gives CASHPPGGRDTQYF.

This clonotype was recorded many times. The chain combines TRBV15 with TRBJ1-1; D perhaps matches TRBD1 (5 bases). Germline lookup yields CDR1 LNHNV and CDR2 YYDKDF (reference sequence). Between the trimmed V and J ends, which lost 4 bases and 1 base, there was a span of 10 bases. The CDR3 totals 14 residues. For the CDR3, the DNA is TGTGCCACCAGCATAGACAGAAAGAACACTGAAGCTTTCTTT. This gives the protein CATSIDRKNTEAFF.